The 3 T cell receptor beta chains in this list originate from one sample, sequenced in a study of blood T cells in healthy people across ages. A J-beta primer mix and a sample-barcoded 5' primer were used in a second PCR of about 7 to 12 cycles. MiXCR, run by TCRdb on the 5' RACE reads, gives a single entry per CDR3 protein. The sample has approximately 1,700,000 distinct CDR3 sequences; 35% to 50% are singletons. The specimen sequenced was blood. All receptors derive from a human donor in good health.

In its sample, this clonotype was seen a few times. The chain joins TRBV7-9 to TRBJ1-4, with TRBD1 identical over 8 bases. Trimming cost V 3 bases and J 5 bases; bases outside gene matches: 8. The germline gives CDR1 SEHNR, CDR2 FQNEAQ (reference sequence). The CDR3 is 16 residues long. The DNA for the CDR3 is TGTGCCAGCAGCTTTGACCCCGGGACAGGCAATGAAAAACTGTTTTTT. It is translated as CASSFDPGTGNEKLFF.

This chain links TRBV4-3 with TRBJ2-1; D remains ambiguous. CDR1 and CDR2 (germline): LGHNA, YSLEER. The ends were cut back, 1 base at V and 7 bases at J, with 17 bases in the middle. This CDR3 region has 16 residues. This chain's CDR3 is CASSQASDFIQNEQFF. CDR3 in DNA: TGCGCCAGCAGCCAAGCAAGTGACTTTATCCAGAATGAGCAGTTCTTC.

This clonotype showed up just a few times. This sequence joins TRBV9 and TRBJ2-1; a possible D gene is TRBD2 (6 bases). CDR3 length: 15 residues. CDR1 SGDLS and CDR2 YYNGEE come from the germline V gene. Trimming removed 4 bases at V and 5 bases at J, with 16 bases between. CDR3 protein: CASSPGGAVHNEQFF. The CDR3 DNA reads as TGTGCCAGCAGCCCGGGCGGGGCAGTTCACAATGAGCAGTTCTTC.